These 4 T cell receptor beta chains share one sample of origin, sequenced in a study of naive and memory T cell subsets. TCR cDNA received a 3' ligated oligonucleotide that carried a UMI. Four PCR rounds used nested alpha and beta constant region primers plus the SP2 primer. From the 5' RACE reads, TCRdb called clonotypes with MiXCR, one entry per CDR3 protein. Here the sample spans roughly 48,000 distinct CDR3 sequences, about 4.4% being singletons. These receptors were collected from a female donor in good health.

In this sample, this clonotype turned up many times. The genes are TRBV29-1 and TRBJ2-1; D unclear. Germline V gene sequence: CDR1 SQVTM, CDR2 ANQGSEA. The CDR3 spans 11 residues. The V and J ends lost 5 bases and 5 bases respectively, with 7 bases between them. The CDR3 DNA follows: TGCAGCGTTCACTTGAACAATGAGCAGTTCTTC. This encodes CSVHLNNEQFF.

Ten or more counts support this clonotype. The rearrangement joins TRBV9 to TRBJ2-3, with D unclear. The V end was cut by 0 bases, the J end by 3 bases, with 8 bases between. In germline, CDR1 is SGDLS, CDR2 YYNGEE. This CDR3 is built from 14 residues. DNA for the CDR3: TGTGCCAGCAGCGTAGAAGTCTGGACAGATACGCAGTATTTT. This encodes CASSVEVWTDTQYF.

This clonotype appeared many times. This sequence joins TRBV11-2 and TRBJ1-1; D unclear. The CDR3 spans 11 residues. V was trimmed by 2 bases and J by 2 bases, leaving 0 bases between them. Per the germline V gene, CDR1 is SGHAT and CDR2 is FQNNGV. CDR3 amino acids: CASSLNTEAFF. The DNA for the CDR3 is TGTGCCAGCAGCTTAAACACTGAAGCTTTCTTT.

This clonotype was seen repeatedly, ten times or more. This sequence joins TRBV5-1 and TRBJ2-5; tentatively, D is TRBD1 (5 bases). This CDR3 has 15 residues. Trimming removed 5 bases from V and 5 bases from J, with 19 bases in between. Germline values: CDR1 SGHRS, CDR2 YFSETQ. The CDR3 sequence is CASSPDRGLTETQYF. The CDR3 region has the DNA TGCGCCAGCAGTCCCGACAGAGGCTTAACGGAGACCCAGTACTTC.